These 11 T cell receptor beta chains share one sample of origin, sequenced in a study of spatial heterogeneity in lung cancer. Each CDR3 protein is one row after TCRdb ran MiXCR on the 5' RACE reads. The top ten clones hold 14% of a sample with around 24,000 distinct CDR3 sequences, 6.5% to 8% of them seen once. The time point here: sample taken at primary tumor resection. Sequencing was performed on PBMCs, taken at surgery. These receptors were obtained from a male donor with early-stage non-small cell lung cancer.

This clonotype was seen at least ten times. The chain employs TRBV7-8 and TRBJ1-1; no firm D call. Germline CDR1 SGHVS, CDR2 FQNEAQ. V lost 1 base and J lost 5, with 8 bases in between. CDR3 length: 13 amino acids. The CDR3 loop reads CASSLGRHTEAFF. CDR3 DNA sequence: TGTGCCAGCAGCTTAGGCAGACATACTGAAGCTTTCTTT.

The chain couples TRBV12-5 to TRBJ1-6; TRBD1 agrees at 7 bases. From germline, CDR1 is LGHNT and CDR2 FRNRAP. The J segment lost 6 bases and the V segment lost 5 bases, leaving 10 bases of the junction unmatched. This CDR3 has 16 amino acids. Here the CDR3 DNA reads TGTGCTAGTGGTCCGGACAGGCAATTTGGTAATTCACCCCTCCACTTT. Its protein product is CASGPDRQFGNSPLHF.

This clonotype showed up many times. The chain couples TRBV2 to TRBJ2-7; D remains ambiguous. The V gene lost 10 bases and the J gene lost 1 base, with 11 bases spanning the gap. The V gene's germline CDR1 is SNHLY and CDR2 FYNNEI. This CDR3 spans 12 amino acids. CDR3 loop: CAIRDTSYEQYV. DNA of the CDR3: TGTGCCATCCGAGACACGTCCTACGAGCAGTACGTC.

This clonotype has just a few counts. The chain joins TRBV20-1 to TRBJ2-3; 8 bases fit TRBD2. V lost 1 base to trimming and J lost 4 bases; unmatched junction nucleotides: 7. This CDR3 is built from 15 residues. Germline CDR1 reads DFQATT; CDR2 reads SNEGSKA (reference sequence). CDR3 sequence reads: CSARGSAGVSDTQYF. The CDR3 DNA reads as TGCAGTGCTAGAGGGTCAGCGGGAGTTTCAGATACGCAGTATTTT.

V is TRBV27 and J is TRBJ2-5; D assignment may be TRBD1 or TRBD2 (6 bases each). V was shortened by 3 bases and J by 7 bases, with 24 bases between the two germline ends. Germline V gene data show CDR1 as MNHEY and CDR2 as SMNVEV (reference sequence). The CDR3 totals 17 residues. The CDR3 DNA sequence: TGTGCCAGCAGTTTCCGGTCGGGGGCGGCGGGTGATGGGACCCAGTACTTC. Translating it yields CASSFRSGAAGDGTQYF.

This clonotype was detected ten times or more. This rearrangement joins TRBV3-1 to TRBJ1-1, with 9 bases matching TRBD1. The CDR3 length is 16 residues. Germline V CDR1 and CDR2: LGHDT, YNNKEL (reference sequence). Trimming at V came to 1 base and at J to 5 bases, leaving 8 bases not matched to a gene. CDR3 DNA sequence: TGTGCCAGCAGCCAAGGGGGACAGGGCCAATTGACTGAAGCTTTCTTT. This sequence encodes CASSQGGQGQLTEAFF.

The rearrangement joins TRBV3-1 to TRBJ1-5; D is perhaps TRBD1 (5 bases). Trimming shortened V by 4 bases and J by 6 bases, and 16 bases separated the two germline ends. From germline, CDR1 is LGHDT and CDR2 YNNKEL (reference sequence). CDR3 length: 15 residues. The CDR3 sequence: CASSLGWGSRQPQHF. In DNA, the CDR3 is TGTGCCAGCAGCCTTGGATGGGGGTCGCGTCAGCCCCAGCATTTT.

The sample holds many counts of this clonotype. This chain uses TRBV5-1 with TRBJ2-5; the D gene is possibly TRBD2 (6 bases). Trimming shortened V by 0 bases and J by 4 bases, and 13 bases separated the two germline ends. The CDR3 length is 15 residues. Germline V gene data show CDR1 as SGHRS and CDR2 as YFSETQ. CDR3 bases: TGCGCCAGCAGCTTGGGATGGGCTAGCGCAGAGACCCAGTACTTC. This sequence encodes CASSLGWASAETQYF.

This clonotype has more than one count but fewer than ten. V is TRBV20-1 and J is TRBJ2-3; no reliable D call. This CDR3 contains 10 residues. With 4 bases removed from V and 7 bases from J, the gap between germline ends came to 6 bases. Germline assignment: CDR1 DFQATT and CDR2 SNEGSKA (reference sequence). Here the CDR3 DNA reads TGCAGTGCTACCTACAATACGCAGTATTTT. Amino acids: CSATYNTQYF.

This clonotype was seen repeatedly, ten times or more. V gene TRBV6-1 combines with J gene TRBJ1-1; tentatively, D is TRBD1 (6 bases). The CDR3 spans 15 residues. Per the germline V gene, CDR1 is MNHNS and CDR2 is SASEGT. V was pared by 1 base and J by 2 bases, with 11 bases between. CDR3 DNA sequence: TGTGCCAGCAGTGAAGGATCCAGGGGCAACACTGAAGCTTTCTTT. Translating gives CASSEGSRGNTEAFF.

The sample holds many counts of this clonotype. This chain connects TRBV7-7 to TRBJ2-2; perhaps TRBD2 as D (6 bases). Germline CDR1 and CDR2: SSHAT and FNYEAQ (reference sequence). This CDR3 spans 13 amino acids. CDR3 residues: CAILERATGELFF. CDR3 sequence (DNA): TGTGCTATCCTGGAGCGGGCCACCGGGGAGCTGTTTTTT.